Listed below are T cell receptor beta chains from one sample, sequenced in a study of T cell responses to AZD1222 COVID-19 vaccine. Assay used: immunoSEQ multiplex PCR; TCRdb lists only in-frame clones, some missing. Of about 140,000 clones listed, 92% are singletons. The sequences come from peripheral blood, collected on day 0 of AZD1222 vaccination. The receptors were gathered from an adult in good health. The CDR3 runs from the conserved cysteine through the conserved F or W. A D gene is named only where the DNA matches it firmly. Where a row states a size, it is once, few, many or the class of an expanded clone; other rows omit it.

d_gene | abundance | j_gene | v_gene | CDR3aa | CDR3nt
. | . | TRBJ1-6 | TRBV30 | CAWSVDSGETSPLHF | TGTGCCTGGAGTGTTGATTCTGGGGAGACTTCACCCCTCCACTTT
TRBD2 | . | TRBJ2-3 | TRBV11-2 | CASSFLLAGGVDTQYF | TGTGCCAGCAGCTTCCTACTAGCGGGAGGTGTGGATACGCAGTATTTT
. | . | TRBJ2-5 | TRBV24-1 | CATSAGGKGQETQYF | TGTGCCACCAGTGCGGGGGGCAAGGGGCAAGAGACCCAGTACTTC
. | . | TRBJ2-7 | TRBV3-1/TRBV3-2 | CASSPLVRGTYEQYF | TGTGCCAGCAGCCCCCTCGTTCGGGGTACCTACGAGCAGTACTTC
. | . | TRBJ2-5 | TRBV27 | CASSSLQGYPGTQYF | TGTGCCAGCAGTTCCCTCCAGGGGTACCCAGGGACCCAGTACTTC
. | . | TRBJ2-5 | TRBV5-6 | CASSKWSIQETQYF | TGTGCCAGCAGCAAGTGGAGCATTCAAGAGACCCAGTACTTC
TRBD2 | . | TRBJ2-1 | TRBV3-1/TRBV3-2 | CASSQDVLAGGYEQFF | TGTGCCAGCAGCCAAGATGTGCTAGCGGGAGGATATGAGCAGTTCTTC
. | . | TRBJ1-1 | TRBV5-8 | CASSLRTAGTAFF | TGTGCCAGCAGCCTAAGGACGGCGGGGACAGCTTTCTTT
. | . | TRBJ2-1 | TRBV25-1 | CASSEWGLAVVQFF | TGTGCCAGCAGTGAATGGGGGTTAGCGGTCGTGCAGTTCTTC
. | . | TRBJ2-1 | TRBV12-5 | CASGTGTSNEQFF | TGTGCTAGTGGTACCGGGACTTCTAATGAGCAGTTCTTC
TRBD1 | . | TRBJ2-3 | TRBV9 | CASSVTRDRGLDTQYF | TGTGCCAGCAGCGTAACCCGGGACAGGGGGTTAGATACGCAGTATTTT
. | . | TRBJ2-2 | TRBV11-3 | CASSPTAVAGELFF | TGTGCCAGCAGTCCGACAGCGGTCGCCGGGGAGCTGTTTTTT
. | once | TRBJ1-2 | TRBV5-6 | CASSYSQGPYGYTF | TGTGCCAGCAGCTACTCGCAGGGGCCCTATGGCTACACCTTC
. | . | TRBJ1-3 | TRBV7-2 | CASSLPAPDTIYF | TGTGCCAGCAGCTTACCAGCCCCAGACACCATATATTTT
TRBD1 | . | TRBJ1-5 | TRBV2 | CASSEGTALSNQPQHF | TGTGCCAGCAGTGAGGGGACAGCATTAAGCAATCAGCCCCAGCATTTT
. | . | TRBJ2-7 | TRBV2 | CASSVSGASLIYEQYF | TGTGCCAGCAGTGTTTCAGGGGCTTCTCTGATCTACGAGCAGTACTTC